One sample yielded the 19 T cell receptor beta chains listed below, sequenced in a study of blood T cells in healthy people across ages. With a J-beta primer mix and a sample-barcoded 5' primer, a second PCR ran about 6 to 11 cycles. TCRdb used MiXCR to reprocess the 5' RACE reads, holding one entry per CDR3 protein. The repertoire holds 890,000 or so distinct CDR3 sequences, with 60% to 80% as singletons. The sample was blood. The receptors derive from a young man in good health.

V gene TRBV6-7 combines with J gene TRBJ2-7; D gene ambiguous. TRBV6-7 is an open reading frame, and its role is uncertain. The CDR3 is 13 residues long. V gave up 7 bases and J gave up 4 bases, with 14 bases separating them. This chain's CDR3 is CASIRSWGYEQYF. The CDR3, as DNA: TGTGCCAGCATAAGGAGTTGGGGTTACGAGCAGTACTTC.

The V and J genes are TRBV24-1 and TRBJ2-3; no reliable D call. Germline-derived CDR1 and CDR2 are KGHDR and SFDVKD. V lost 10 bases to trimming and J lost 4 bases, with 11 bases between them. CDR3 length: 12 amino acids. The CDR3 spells CATALGADTQYF. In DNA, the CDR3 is TGTGCCACTGCCCTAGGCGCAGATACGCAGTATTTT.

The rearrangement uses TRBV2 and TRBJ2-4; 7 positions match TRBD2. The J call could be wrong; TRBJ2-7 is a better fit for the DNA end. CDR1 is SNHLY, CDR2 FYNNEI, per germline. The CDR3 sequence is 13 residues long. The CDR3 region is CASITGGSDEQYF. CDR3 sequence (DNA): TGTGCCAGCATCACGGGGGGTAGCGACGAGCAGTACTTC.

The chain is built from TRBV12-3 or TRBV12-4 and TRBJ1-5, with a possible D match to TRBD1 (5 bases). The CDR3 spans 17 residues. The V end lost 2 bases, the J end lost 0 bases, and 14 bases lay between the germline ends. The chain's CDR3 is CASSLIYGQLSNQPQHF. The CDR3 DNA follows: TGTGCCAGCAGTTTAATCTACGGACAACTTAGCAATCAGCCCCAGCATTTT.

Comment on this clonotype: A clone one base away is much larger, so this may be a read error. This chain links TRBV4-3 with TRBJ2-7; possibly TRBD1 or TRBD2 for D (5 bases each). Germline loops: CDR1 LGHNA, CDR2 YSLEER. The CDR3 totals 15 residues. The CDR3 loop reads CASSHLRDASYKQYF. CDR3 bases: TGCGCCAGCAGCCACCTAAGGGACGCCTCCTACAAGCAGTACTTC.

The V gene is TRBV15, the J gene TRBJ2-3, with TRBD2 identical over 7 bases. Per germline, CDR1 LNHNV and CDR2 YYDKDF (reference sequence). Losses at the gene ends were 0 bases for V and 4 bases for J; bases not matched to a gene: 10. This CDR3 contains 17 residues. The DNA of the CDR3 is TGTGCCACCAGCAGAGATTTGGGACTACAGTTCGCAGATACGCAGTATTTT. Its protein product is CATSRDLGLQFADTQYF.

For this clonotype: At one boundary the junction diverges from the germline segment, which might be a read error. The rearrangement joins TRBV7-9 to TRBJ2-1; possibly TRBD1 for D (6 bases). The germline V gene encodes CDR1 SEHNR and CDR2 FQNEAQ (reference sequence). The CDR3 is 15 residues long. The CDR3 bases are TGTGCCAGCAGCTTAACAGGGACCTTTTACAGTGAGCAGTTCTTC. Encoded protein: CASSLTGTFYSEQFF.

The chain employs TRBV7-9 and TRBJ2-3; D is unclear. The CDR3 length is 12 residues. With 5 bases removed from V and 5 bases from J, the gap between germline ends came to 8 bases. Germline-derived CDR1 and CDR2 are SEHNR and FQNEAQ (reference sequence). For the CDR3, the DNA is TGTGCCAGCAGCATGGAGATAGATACGCAGTATTTT. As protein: CASSMEIDTQYF. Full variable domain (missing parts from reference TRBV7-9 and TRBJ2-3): DTGVSQNPRHKITKRGQNVTFRCDPISEHNRLYWYRQTLGQGPEFLTYFQNEAQLEKSRLLSDRFSAERPKGSFSTLEIQRTEQGDSAMYLCASSMEIDTQYFGPGTRLTVL.

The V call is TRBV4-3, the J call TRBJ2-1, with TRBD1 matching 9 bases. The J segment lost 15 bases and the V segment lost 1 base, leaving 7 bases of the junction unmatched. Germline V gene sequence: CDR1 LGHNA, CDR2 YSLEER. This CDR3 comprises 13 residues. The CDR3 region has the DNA TGCGCCAGCAGCCAAGGACAGGGGGAGCCTCCGTTCTTC. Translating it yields CASSQGQGEPPFF.

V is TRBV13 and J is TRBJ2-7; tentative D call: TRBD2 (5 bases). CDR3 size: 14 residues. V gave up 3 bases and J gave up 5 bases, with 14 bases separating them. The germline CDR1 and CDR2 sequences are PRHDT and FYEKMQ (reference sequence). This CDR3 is CASSFLARANEQYF. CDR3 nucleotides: TGTGCCAGCAGCTTCCTAGCAAGGGCCAACGAGCAGTACTTC.

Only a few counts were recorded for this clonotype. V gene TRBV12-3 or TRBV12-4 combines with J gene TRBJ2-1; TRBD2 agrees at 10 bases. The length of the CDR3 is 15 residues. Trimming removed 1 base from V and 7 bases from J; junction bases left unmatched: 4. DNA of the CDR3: TGTGCCAGCAGTTTAGGTAGCGGGGGGACGAATGAGCAGTTCTTC. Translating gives CASSLGSGGTNEQFF.

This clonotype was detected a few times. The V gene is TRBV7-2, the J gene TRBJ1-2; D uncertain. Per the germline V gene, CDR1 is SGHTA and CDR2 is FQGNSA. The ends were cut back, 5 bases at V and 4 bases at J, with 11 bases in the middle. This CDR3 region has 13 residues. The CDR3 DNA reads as TGTGCCAGCAGCCCCGTCGTAACCTATGGCTACACCTTC. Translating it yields CASSPVVTYGYTF.

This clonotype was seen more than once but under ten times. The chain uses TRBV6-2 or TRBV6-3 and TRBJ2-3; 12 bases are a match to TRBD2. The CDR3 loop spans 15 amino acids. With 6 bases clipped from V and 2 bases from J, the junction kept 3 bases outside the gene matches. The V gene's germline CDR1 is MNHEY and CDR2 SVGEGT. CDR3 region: CASRRLAGDTDTQYF. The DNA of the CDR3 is TGTGCCAGCAGACGACTAGCGGGGGACACAGATACGCAGTATTTT.

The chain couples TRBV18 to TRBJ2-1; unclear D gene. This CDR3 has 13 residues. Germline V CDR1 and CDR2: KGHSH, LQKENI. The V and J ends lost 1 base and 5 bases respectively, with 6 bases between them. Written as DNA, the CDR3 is TGTGCCAGCTCACCACAAAATAACAATGAGCAGTTCTTC. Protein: CASSPQNNNEQFF.

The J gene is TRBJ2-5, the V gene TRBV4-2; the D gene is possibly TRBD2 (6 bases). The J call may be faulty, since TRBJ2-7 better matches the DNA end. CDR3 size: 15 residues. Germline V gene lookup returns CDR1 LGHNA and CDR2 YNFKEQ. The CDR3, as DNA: TGTGCCAGCAGCCAAGGGAGGGACGCAATCTACGAGCAGTACTTC. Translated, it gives CASSQGRDAIYEQYF.

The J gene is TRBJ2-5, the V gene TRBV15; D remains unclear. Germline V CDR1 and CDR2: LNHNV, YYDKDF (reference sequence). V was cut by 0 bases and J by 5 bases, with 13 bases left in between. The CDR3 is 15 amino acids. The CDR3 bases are TGTGCCACCAGCAGAGATCGGCACCTCGGGGAGACCCAGTACTTC. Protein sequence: CATSRDRHLGETQYF.

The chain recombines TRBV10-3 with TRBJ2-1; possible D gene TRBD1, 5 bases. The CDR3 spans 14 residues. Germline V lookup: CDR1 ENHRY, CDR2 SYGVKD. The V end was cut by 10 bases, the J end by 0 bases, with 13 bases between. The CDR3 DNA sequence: TGTGCCAGCCAGACAGCGAGCTCCTACAATGAGCAGTTCTTC. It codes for CASQTASSYNEQFF.

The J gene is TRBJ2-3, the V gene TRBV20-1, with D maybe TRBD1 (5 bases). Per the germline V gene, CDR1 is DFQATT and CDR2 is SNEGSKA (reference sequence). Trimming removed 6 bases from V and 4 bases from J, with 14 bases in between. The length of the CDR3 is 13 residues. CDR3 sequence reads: CSASDSPADTQYF. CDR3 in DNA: TGCAGTGCCAGTGACAGCCCCGCAGATACGCAGTATTTT.

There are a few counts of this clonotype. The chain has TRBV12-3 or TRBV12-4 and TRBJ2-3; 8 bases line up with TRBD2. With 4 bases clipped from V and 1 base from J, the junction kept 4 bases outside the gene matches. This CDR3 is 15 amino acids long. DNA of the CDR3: TGTGCCAGCAGTTCCAGCGGGGGACGCACAGATACGCAGTATTTT. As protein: CASSSSGGRTDTQYF.